The T cell receptor (beta chain) under discussion was sequenced for a study of T cells in localized non-small cell lung cancer. Notes on the study in general: In adjacent lung appeared a median approximately 57 of the top 100 tumor clones.

Clones were sequenced by immunoSEQ multiplex PCR, and TCRdb holds only the in-frame ones, with some missing. Of 75,000 to 85,000 clones in the sample, more than 70% were seen once. To note about this clone: Its antigen is currently unknown.

This clonotype was obtained from a female donor older than 55 with stage I lung adenocarcinoma. Sequenced here: peripheral blood, sampled before any cancer treatment.

The chain's CDR3 is CASSFSVILNTEAFF. The CDR3 DNA sequence: TGTGCCAGCAGCTTCTCTGTGATCTTGAACACTGAAGCTTTCTTT. The chain carries TRBV7-8 and TRBJ1-1; D remains ambiguous. The CDR3 has 15 residues. The germline V and J ends were trimmed by 3 bases and 0 bases, with 11 bases remaining between them. CDR1 is SGHVS, CDR2 FQNEAQ, per germline.